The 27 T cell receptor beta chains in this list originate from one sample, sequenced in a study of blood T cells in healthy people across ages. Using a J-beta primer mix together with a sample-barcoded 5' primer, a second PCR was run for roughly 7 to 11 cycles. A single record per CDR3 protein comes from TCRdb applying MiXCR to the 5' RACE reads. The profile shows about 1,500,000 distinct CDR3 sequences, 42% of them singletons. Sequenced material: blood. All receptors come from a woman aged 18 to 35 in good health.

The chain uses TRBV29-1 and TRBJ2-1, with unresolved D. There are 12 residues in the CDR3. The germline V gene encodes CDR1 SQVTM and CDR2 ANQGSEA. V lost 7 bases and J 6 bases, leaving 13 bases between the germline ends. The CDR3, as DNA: TGCAGCGGGCAGATCCAAATCAATGAGCAGTTCTTC. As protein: CSGQIQINEQFF.

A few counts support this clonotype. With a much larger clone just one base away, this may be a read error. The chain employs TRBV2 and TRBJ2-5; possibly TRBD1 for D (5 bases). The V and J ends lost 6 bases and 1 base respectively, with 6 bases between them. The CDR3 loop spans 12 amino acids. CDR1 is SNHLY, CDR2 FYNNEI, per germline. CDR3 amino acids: CASRDIQETQYF. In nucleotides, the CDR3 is TGTGCCAGCAGGGACATCCAAGAGACCCAGTACTTC.

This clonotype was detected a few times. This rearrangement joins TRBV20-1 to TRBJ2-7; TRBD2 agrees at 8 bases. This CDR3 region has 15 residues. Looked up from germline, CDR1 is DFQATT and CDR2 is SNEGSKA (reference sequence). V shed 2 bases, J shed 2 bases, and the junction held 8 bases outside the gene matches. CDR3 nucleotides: TGCAGTGCTAGACCCCCGGGACTAGGGACCTACGAGCAGTACTTC. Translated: CSARPPGLGTYEQYF.

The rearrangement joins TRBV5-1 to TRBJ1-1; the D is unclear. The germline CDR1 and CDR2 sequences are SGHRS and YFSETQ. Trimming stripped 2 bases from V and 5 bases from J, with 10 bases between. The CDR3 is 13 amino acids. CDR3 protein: CASSFTARTEAFF. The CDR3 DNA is TGCGCCAGCAGCTTCACCGCAAGGACTGAAGCTTTCTTT.

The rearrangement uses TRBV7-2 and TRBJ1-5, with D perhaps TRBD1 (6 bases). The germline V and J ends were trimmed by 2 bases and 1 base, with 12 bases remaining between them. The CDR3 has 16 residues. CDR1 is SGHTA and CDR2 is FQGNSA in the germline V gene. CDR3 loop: CASSLWGGTSNQPQHF. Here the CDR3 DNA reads TGTGCCAGCAGCTTATGGGGGGGCACAAGCAATCAGCCCCAGCATTTT. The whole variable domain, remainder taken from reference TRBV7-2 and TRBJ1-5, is GAGVSQSPSNKVTEKGKDVELRCDPISGHTALYWYRQSLGQGLEFLIYFQGNSAPDKSGLPSDRFSAERTGGSVSTLTIQRTQQEDSAVYLCASSLWGGTSNQPQHFGDGTRLSIL.

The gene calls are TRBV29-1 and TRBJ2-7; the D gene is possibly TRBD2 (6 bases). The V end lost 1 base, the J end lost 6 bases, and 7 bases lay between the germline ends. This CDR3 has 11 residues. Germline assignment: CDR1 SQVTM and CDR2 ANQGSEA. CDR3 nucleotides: TGCAGCGTTGAAGTGGGACTCGAGCAGTACTTC. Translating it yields CSVEVGLEQYF.

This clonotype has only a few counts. CDR3 protein: CSASPPPGQGYDEQFF. Written as DNA, the CDR3 is TGCAGTGCTAGTCCCCCTCCGGGACAGGGGTACGATGAGCAGTTCTTC. This chain uses TRBV20-1 with TRBJ2-1; 10 bases align to TRBD1. From germline, CDR1 is DFQATT and CDR2 SNEGSKA (reference sequence). Unmatched junction bases numbered 13, after V lost 3 bases and J lost 8 bases. This CDR3 has 16 residues.

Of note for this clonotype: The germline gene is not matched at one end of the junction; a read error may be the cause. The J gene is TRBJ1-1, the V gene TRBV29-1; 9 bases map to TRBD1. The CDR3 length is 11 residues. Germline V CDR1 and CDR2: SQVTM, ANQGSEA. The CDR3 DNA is TGCAGGGTTGGGACAGGGACTGAAGCTTTCTTT. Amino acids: CRVGTGTEAFF.

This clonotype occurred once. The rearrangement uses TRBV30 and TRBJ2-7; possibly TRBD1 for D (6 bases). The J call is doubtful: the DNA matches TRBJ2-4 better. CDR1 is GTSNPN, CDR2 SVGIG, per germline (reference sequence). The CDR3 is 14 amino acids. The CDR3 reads CAWSVGQGKNIQYF. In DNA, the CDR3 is TGTGCCTGGAGTGTAGGCCAGGGGAAAAACATTCAGTACTTC.

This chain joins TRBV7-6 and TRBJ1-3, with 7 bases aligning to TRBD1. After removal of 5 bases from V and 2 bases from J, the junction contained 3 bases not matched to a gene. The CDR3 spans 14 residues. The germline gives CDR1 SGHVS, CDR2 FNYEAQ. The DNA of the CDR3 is TGTGCCAGCAGCCGTGGACAGGCTGGAAACACCATATATTTT. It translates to CASSRGQAGNTIYF.

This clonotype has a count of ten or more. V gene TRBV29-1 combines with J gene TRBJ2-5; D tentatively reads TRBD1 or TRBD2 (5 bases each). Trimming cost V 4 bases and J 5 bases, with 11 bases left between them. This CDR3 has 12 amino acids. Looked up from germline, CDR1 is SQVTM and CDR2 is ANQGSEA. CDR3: CSVGSGTETQYF. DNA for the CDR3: TGCAGCGTTGGGTCGGGGACGGAGACCCAGTACTTC. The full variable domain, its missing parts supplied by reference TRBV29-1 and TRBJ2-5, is SAVISQKPSRDICQRGTSLTIQCQVDSQVTMMFWYRQQPGQSLTLIATANQGSEATYESGFVIDKFPISRPNLTFSTLTVSNMSPEDSSIYLCSVGSGTETQYFGPGTRLLVL.

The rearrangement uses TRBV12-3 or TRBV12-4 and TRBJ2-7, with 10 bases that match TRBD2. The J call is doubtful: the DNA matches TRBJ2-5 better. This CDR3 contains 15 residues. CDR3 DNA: TGTGCCAGCAGTTCTGTAGCGGGAGGCCGTGAGACCCAGTACTTC. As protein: CASSSVAGGRETQYF.

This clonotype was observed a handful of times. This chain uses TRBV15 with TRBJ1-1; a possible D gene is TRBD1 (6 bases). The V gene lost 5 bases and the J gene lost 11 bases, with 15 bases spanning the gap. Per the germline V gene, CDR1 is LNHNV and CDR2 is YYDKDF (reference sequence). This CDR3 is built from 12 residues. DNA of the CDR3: TGTGCCACCAGCCTAGACAGGCGGACGGCTTTCTTT. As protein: CATSLDRRTAFF.

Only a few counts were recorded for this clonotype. The CDR3: CAIGGSGRGQETQYF. DNA for the CDR3: TGTGCCATCGGGGGAAGCGGGAGAGGACAAGAGACCCAGTACTTC. This chain connects TRBV10-3 to TRBJ2-5; 8 nucleotides line up with TRBD2. The length of the CDR3 is 15 residues. Germline trimming cut 8 bases from V and 2 bases from J; bases unmatched to any gene: 10. CDR1 is ENHRY, CDR2 SYGVKD, per germline.

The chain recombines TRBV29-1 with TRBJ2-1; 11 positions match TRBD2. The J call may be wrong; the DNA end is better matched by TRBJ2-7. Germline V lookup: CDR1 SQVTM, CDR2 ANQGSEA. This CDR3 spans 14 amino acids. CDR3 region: CSVGTSGHYNEQYF. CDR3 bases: TGCAGCGTGGGGACTAGCGGACATTACAATGAGCAGTACTTC.

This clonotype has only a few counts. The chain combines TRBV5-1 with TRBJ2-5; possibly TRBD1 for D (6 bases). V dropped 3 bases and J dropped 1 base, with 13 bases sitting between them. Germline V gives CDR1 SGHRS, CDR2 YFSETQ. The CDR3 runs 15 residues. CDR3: CASSWATGPQETQYF. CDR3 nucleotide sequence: TGCGCCAGCAGCTGGGCTACAGGGCCCCAAGAGACCCAGTACTTC.

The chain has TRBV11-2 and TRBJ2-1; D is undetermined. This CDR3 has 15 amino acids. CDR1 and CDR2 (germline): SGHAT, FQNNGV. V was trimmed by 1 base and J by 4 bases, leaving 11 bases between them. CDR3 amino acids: CASSLVALEYNEQFF. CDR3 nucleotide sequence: TGTGCCAGCAGCTTAGTAGCATTAGAATACAATGAGCAGTTCTTC. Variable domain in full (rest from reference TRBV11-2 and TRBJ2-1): EAGVAQSPRYKIIEKRQSVAFWCNPISGHATLYWYQQILGQGPKLLIQFQNNGVVDDSQLPKDRFSAERLKGVDSTLKIQPAKLEDSAVYLCASSLVALEYNEQFFGPGTRLTVL.

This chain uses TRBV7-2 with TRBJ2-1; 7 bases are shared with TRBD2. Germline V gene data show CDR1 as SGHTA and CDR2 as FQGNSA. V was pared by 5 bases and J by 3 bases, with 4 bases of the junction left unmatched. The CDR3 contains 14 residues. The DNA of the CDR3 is TGTGCCAGCAGCCCCGCGGGGGACTACAATGAGCAGTTCTTC. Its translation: CASSPAGDYNEQFF. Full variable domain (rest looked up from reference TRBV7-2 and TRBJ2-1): GAGVSQSPSNKVTEKGKDVELRCDPISGHTALYWYRQSLGQGLEFLIYFQGNSAPDKSGLPSDRFSAERTGGSVSTLTIQRTQQEDSAVYLCASSPAGDYNEQFFGPGTRLTVL.

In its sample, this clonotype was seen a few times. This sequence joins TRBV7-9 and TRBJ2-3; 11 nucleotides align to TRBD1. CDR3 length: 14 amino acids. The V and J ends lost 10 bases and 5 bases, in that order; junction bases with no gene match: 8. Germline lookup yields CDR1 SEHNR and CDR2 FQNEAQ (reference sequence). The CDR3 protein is CAIGGQGAVDTQYF. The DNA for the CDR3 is TGTGCCATCGGAGGACAGGGGGCTGTAGATACGCAGTATTTT.

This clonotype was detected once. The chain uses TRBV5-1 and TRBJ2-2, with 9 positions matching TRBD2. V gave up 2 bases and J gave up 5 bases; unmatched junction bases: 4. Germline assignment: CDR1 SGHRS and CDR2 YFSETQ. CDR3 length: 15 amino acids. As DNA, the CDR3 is TGCGCCAGCAGCTTTAGACTAGCGGAAACCGGGGAGCTGTTTTTT. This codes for CASSFRLAETGELFF.

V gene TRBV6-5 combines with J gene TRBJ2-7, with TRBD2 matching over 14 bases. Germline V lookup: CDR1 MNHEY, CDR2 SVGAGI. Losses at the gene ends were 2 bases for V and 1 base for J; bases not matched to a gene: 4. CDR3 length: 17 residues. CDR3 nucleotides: TGTGCCAGCAGTTACGTGGGACTAGCGGGGGTATCCTACGAGCAGTACTTC. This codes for CASSYVGLAGVSYEQYF.

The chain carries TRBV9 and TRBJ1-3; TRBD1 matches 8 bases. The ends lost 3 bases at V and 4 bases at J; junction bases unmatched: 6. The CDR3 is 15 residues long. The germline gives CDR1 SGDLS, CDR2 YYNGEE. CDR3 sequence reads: CASSGGQAEGNTIYF. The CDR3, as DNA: TGTGCCAGCAGCGGGGGACAGGCGGAGGGAAACACCATATATTTT.

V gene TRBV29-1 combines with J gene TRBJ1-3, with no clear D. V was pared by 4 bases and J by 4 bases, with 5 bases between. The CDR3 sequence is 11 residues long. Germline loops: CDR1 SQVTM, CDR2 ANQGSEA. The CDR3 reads CSVAVGNTIYF. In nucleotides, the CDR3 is TGCAGCGTTGCGGTCGGAAACACCATATATTTT.

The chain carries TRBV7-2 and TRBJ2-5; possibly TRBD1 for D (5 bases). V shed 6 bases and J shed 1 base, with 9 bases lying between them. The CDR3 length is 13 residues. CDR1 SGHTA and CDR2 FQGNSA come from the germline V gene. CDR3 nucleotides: TGTGCCAGCAGAAAGACAGTCCAAGAGACCCAGTACTTC. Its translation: CASRKTVQETQYF.

The CDR3 DNA reads as TGTGCCAGCACCCAGGAGAACACTGAAGCTTTCTTT. Translating it yields CASTQENTEAFF. This sequence joins TRBV2 and TRBJ1-1, with D uncertain. V lost 7 bases and J lost 1, with 7 bases in between. Looked up from germline, CDR1 is SNHLY and CDR2 is FYNNEI. The CDR3 spans 12 residues.

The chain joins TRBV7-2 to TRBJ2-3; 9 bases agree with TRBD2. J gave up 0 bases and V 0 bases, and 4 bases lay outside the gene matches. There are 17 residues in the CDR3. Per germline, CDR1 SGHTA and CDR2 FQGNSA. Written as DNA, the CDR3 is TGTGCCAGCAGCTTAGCAGGGACTAGCAAAAGCACAGATACGCAGTATTTT. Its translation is CASSLAGTSKSTDTQYF.

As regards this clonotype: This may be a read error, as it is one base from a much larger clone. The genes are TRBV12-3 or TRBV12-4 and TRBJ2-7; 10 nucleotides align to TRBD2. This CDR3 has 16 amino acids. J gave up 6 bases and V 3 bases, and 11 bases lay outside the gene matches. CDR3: CASSFLRSGRAFEQYF. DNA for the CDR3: TGTGCCAGCAGTTTTTTGCGGAGCGGGAGGGCGTTCGAGCAGTACTTC.